This T cell receptor (beta chain) emerged from a study of cytomegalovirus exposure and HLA in healthy donors. Measured with immunoSEQ multiplex PCR; TCRdb has only the in-frame clones, and not every one. The data hold about 110,000 clones, with about 88% observed a single time. The study, taken as a whole, reports: Subsequent analysis showed first-cohort TCR clusters tending to co-occur in 120 validation repertoires.

About this clone itself: Antigen unknown.

The V end was cut by 0 bases, the J end by 4 bases, with 8 bases between. Looked up from germline, CDR1 is SGHDT and CDR2 is YYEEEE. The CDR3 loop spans 13 amino acids. V is TRBV5-6 and J is TRBJ2-7, with TRBD2 as a possible D gene (5 bases). The sequencing input was PBMCs. This receptor was obtained from a woman aged 18-30 years in good health and CMV-seronegative. The CDR3 loop reads CASSLAEGYEQYF. The CDR3 DNA sequence: TGTGCCAGCAGCTTGGCCGAGGGTTACGAGCAGTACTTC.